This entry concerns a single T cell receptor (beta chain). TCRdb's copy holds only in-frame clones and misses some; the assay was immunoSEQ multiplex PCR. The sample yields 30,000 to 35,000 clones, around 87% seen once. This sample is part of a study of OX40 agonist ivuxolimab in advanced cancers. Study in general: Those enrolled were roughly 80% male, with a mean age of roughly 60 years and ages from roughly 20 to 90.

The ends were cut back, 5 bases at V and 1 base at J, with 15 bases in the middle. Per germline, CDR1 MDHEN and CDR2 SYDVKM. This CDR3 spans 17 amino acids. The source was CD4+ or CD8+ T cells sorted from blood, collected in a trial of the OX40 agonist ivuxolimab. This rearrangement joins TRBV28 to TRBJ2-6; a weak D match, TRBD1 (5 bases). This sequence was found in an adult with an advanced solid tumor such as melanoma, head and neck, liver or kidney cancer. CDR3 protein: CASSGGAKGSGANVLTF. For the CDR3, the DNA is TGTGCCAGCAGTGGTGGGGCAAAGGGGTCTGGGGCCAACGTCCTGACTTTC.